The 8 T cell receptor beta chains below were found in one sample sequenced in a study of blood T cell repertoires in COVID-19. Libraries were prepared by immunoSEQ multiplex PCR; TCRdb keeps only in-frame clonotypes and omits some of them. The data contain more than 250,000 clones, about 87% of them singletons. The source material was peripheral blood. The receptors were gathered from a woman between 50 and 59 years old with COVID-19, enrolled during active disease.

V gene TRBV7-6 combines with J gene TRBJ1-2; 8 bases line up with TRBD1. Trimming removed 1 base from V and 4 bases from J; junction bases left unmatched: 8. There are 16 residues in the CDR3. Germline-derived CDR1 and CDR2 are SGHVS and FNYEAQ. Written as DNA, the CDR3 is TGTGCCAGCAGCTTAGGGGCAAAGCAGGGGGCCTATGGCTACACCTTC. Translation gives CASSLGAKQGAYGYTF.

V gene TRBV12-3 or TRBV12-4 combines with J gene TRBJ1-6; no clear D gene. This CDR3 contains 12 residues. V shed 6 bases and J shed 10 bases, with 10 bases lying between them. CDR3 nucleotides: TGTGCCAGCAGCCACCCCAGATCACCCCTCCACTTT. This gives the protein CASSHPRSPLHF.

This sequence joins TRBV5-4 and TRBJ2-7; perhaps TRBD1 as D (5 bases). Germline CDR1 and CDR2: SGHNT and YYREEE (reference sequence). The CDR3 loop spans 13 amino acids. The ends were cut back, 0 bases at V and 3 bases at J, with 7 bases in the middle. CDR3 sequence reads: CASSLGGYYEQYF. CDR3 DNA: TGTGCCAGCAGCTTGGGGGGCTACTACGAGCAGTACTTC.

V is TRBV7-2 and J is TRBJ2-4; maybe TRBD2 (5 bases). Germline V gives CDR1 SGHTA, CDR2 FQGNSA. V was clipped by 2 bases and J by 2 bases, with 13 bases between them. The CDR3 extends over 16 amino acids. CDR3 loop: CASSLSAQRTKNIQYF. The CDR3 nucleotides read TGTGCCAGCAGCTTAAGTGCCCAGCGGACCAAAAACATTCAGTACTTC.

This sequence joins TRBV19 and TRBJ1-1; D is unresolved. The CDR3 is 15 residues long. Germline V gives CDR1 LNHDA, CDR2 SQIVND (reference sequence). Between the trimmed V and J ends, which lost 1 base and 3 bases, there was a span of 12 bases. The CDR3 DNA sequence: TGTGCCAGTAGTATAGGAAGAGGTATGCACACTGAAGCTTTCTTT. This encodes CASSIGRGMHTEAFF. The complete variable domain, with remaining parts taken from reference TRBV19 and TRBJ1-1, reads DGGITQSPKYLFRKEGQNVTLSCEQNLNHDAMYWYRQDPGQGLRLIYYSQIVNDFQKGDIAEGYSVSREKKESFPLTVTSAQKNPTAFYLCASSIGRGMHTEAFFGQGTRLTVV.

The chain carries TRBV19 and TRBJ2-2, with D possibly matching TRBD1 (6 bases). CDR3 length: 14 residues. The germline V and J ends were trimmed by 4 bases and 4 bases, with 10 bases remaining between them. CDR1 LNHDA and CDR2 SQIVND come from the germline V gene (reference sequence). The CDR3 loop reads CASSTDRLTGELFF. DNA for the CDR3: TGTGCCAGTAGTACTGACAGGCTCACCGGGGAGCTGTTTTTT. Full variable domain (rest looked up from reference TRBV19 and TRBJ2-2): DGGITQSPKYLFRKEGQNVTLSCEQNLNHDAMYWYRQDPGQGLRLIYYSQIVNDFQKGDIAEGYSVSREKKESFPLTVTSAQKNPTAFYLCASSTDRLTGELFFGEGSRLTVL.

In this sample, this clone turned up once. The chain has TRBV11-2 and TRBJ2-7; 8 bases map to TRBD1. Germline V lookup: CDR1 SGHAT, CDR2 FQNNGV. V lost 5 bases and J lost 2; bases outside the gene matches: 14. This CDR3 spans 17 amino acids. This chain's CDR3 is CASSPRAGTGDPYEQYF. The DNA of the CDR3 is TGTGCCAGCAGCCCCCGAGCAGGGACAGGCGACCCCTACGAGCAGTACTTC.

The chain recombines TRBV7-9 with TRBJ1-2; the D gene is possibly TRBD1 (6 bases). Per germline, CDR1 SEHNR and CDR2 FQNEAQ (reference sequence). V was cut by 2 bases and J by 10 bases, with 11 bases left in between. CDR3 size: 12 residues. CDR3 nucleotide sequence: TGTGCCAGCAGCTTACCCGACAGGATCTACACCTTC. It yields the protein CASSLPDRIYTF.